What follows describes a single T cell receptor beta chain. This record comes from a study of blood T cell repertoires in COVID-19. As for the study in general: The origin of the acute and convalescent COVID-19 samples was the United States, Italy and Spain. From T cells, B-cell-depleted T cells, or PBMCs came the material, which was cDNA or gDNA.

Authors' data handling: For nucleated cells, counts were estimated from reference gene primer amplification. The protocol was immunoSEQ multiplex PCR, while the TCRdb copy is restricted to in-frame clones and leaves out a portion. The V and J calls and clone size are taken from that table; D and trimming were inferred from the DNA. In the table there are 100,000 or so clones, less than 90% of which are singletons. Germline values: CDR1 GTSNPN, CDR2 SVGIG (reference sequence). Trimming cost V 3 bases and J 0 bases, with 15 bases left between them. CDR3 length equals 16 residues. The specimen sequenced was peripheral blood. The receptor was isolated from a man aged 65 to 79 with active or convalescent COVID-19. V is TRBV30 and J is TRBJ1-3; D is uncertain. CDR3: CAWSEGRVPSGNTIYF. The CDR3 region has the DNA TGTGCCTGGAGCGAGGGAAGGGTCCCCTCTGGAAACACCATATATTTT.